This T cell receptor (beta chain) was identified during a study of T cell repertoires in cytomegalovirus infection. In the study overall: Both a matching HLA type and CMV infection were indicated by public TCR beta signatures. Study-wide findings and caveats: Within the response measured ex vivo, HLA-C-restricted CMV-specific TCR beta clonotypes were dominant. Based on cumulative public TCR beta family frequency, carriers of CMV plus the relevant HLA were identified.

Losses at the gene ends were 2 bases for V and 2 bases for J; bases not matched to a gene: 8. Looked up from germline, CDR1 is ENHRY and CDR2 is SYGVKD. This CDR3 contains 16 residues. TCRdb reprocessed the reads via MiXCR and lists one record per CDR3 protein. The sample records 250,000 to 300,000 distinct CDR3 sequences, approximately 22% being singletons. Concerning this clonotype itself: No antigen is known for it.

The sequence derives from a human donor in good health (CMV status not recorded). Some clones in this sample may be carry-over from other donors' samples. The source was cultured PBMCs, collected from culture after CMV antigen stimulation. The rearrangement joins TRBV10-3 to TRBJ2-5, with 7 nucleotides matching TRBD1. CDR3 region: CAISEGPGTEQETQYF. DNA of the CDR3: TGTGCCATCAGTGAGGGTCCAGGGACAGAGCAAGAGACCCAGTACTTC.